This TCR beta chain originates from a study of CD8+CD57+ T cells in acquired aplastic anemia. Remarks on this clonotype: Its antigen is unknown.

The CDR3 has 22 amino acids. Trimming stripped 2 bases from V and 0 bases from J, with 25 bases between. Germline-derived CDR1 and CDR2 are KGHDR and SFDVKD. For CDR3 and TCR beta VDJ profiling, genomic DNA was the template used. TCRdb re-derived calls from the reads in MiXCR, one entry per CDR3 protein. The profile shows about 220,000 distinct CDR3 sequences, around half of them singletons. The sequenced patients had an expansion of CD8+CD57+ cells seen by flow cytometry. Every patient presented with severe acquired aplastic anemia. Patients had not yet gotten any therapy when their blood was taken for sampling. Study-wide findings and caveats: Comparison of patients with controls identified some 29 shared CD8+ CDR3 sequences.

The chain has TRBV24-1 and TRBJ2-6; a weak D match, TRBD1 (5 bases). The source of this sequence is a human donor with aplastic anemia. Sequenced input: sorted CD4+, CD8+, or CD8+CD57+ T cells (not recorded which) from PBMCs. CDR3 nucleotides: TGTGCCACCAGTGATTATCTTCCGGCCGGTACAGGACAATACTCTGGGGCCAACGTCCTGACTTTC. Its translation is CATSDYLPAGTGQYSGANVLTF.